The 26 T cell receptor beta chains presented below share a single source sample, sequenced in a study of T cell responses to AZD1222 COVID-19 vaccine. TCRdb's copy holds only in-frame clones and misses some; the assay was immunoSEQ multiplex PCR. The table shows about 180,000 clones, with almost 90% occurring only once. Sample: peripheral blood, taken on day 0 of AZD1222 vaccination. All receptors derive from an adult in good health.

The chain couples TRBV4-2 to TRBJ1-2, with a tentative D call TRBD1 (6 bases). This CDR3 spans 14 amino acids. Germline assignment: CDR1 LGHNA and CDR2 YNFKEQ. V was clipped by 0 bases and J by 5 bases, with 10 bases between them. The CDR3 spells CASSQDGRGYGYTF. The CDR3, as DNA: TGTGCCAGCAGCCAAGATGGCAGGGGATATGGCTACACCTTC.

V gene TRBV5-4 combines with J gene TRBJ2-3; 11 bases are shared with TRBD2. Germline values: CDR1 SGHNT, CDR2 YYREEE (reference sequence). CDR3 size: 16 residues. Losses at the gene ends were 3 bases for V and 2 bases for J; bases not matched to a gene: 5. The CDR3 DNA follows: TGTGCCAGCAGCTCAATAGCGGGAGGGCCCACAGATACGCAGTATTTT. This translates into CASSSIAGGPTDTQYF.

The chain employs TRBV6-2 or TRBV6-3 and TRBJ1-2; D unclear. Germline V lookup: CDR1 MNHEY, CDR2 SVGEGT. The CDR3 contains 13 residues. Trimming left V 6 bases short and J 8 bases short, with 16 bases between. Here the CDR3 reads CASSYEGVGGYTF. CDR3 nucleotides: TGTGCCAGCAGCTATGAGGGAGTCGGGGGCTACACCTTC.

The DNA of the CDR3 is TGTGCCACCAGTGGGACAGGGAGGAATGAGCAGTTCTTC. This gives the protein CATSGTGRNEQFF. The genes are TRBV24-1 and TRBJ2-1; 8 nucleotides align to TRBD1. CDR3 length: 13 amino acids. V gave up 5 bases and J gave up 7 bases; unmatched junction bases: 3. The V gene's germline CDR1 is KGHDR and CDR2 SFDVKD.

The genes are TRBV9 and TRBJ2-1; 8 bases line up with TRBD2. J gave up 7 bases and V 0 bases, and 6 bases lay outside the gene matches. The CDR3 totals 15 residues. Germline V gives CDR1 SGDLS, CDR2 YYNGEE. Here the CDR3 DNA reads TGTGCCAGCAGCGTAGTTGCGGGAGGCCAAAATGAGCAGTTCTTC. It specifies CASSVVAGGQNEQFF.

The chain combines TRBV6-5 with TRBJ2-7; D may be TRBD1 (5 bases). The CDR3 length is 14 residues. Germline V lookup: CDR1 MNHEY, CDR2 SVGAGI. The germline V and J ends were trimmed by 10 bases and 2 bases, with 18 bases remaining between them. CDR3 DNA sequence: TGTGCCACCCTTTCCTCGACAGCACCCTACGAGCAGTACTTC. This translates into CATLSSTAPYEQYF.

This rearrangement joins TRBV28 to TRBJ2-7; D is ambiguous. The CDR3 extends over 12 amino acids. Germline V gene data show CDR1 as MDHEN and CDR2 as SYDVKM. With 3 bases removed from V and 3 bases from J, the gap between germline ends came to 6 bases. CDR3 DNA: TGTGCCAGCAGTTTCGCCCGCTACGAGCAGTACTTC. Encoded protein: CASSFARYEQYF.

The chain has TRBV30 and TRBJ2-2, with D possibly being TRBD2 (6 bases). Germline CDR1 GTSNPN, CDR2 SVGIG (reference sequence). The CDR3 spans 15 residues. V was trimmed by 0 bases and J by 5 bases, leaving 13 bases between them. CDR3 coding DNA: TGTGCCTGGAGTGTGGGGGGACTGTTGACCGGGGAGCTGTTTTTT. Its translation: CAWSVGGLLTGELFF.

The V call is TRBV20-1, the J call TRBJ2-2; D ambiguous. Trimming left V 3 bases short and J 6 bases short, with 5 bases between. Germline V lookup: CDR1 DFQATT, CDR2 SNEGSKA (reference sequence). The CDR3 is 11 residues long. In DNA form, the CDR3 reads TGCAGTGCTAGCCTCGCCGGGGAGCTGTTTTTT. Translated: CSASLAGELFF.

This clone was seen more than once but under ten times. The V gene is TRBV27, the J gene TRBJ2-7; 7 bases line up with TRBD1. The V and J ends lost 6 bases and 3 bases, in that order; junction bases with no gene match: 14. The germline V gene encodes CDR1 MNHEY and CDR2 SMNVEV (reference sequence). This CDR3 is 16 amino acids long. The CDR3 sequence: CASRKRQGDSRYEQYF. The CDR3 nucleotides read TGTGCCAGCAGAAAGAGGCAGGGGGATAGTCGCTACGAGCAGTACTTC.

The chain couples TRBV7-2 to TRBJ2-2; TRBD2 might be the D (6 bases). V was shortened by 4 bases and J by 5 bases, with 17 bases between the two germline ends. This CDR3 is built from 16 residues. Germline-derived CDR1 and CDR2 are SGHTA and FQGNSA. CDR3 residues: CASSSFGGSRTGELFF. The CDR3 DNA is TGTGCCAGCAGCTCTTTCGGGGGTTCGAGGACCGGGGAGCTGTTTTTT.

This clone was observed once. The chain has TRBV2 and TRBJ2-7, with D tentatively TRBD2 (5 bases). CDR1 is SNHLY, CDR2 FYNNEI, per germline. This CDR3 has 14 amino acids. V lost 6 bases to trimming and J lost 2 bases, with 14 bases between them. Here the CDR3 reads CASSLQWEPYEQYF. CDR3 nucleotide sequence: TGTGCCAGCAGCCTTCAGTGGGAGCCCTACGAGCAGTACTTC.

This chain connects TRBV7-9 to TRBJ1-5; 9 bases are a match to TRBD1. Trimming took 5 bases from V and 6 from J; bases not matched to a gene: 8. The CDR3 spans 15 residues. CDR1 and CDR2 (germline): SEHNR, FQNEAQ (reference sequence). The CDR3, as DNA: TGTGCCAGCAGCCCTTACGGGACAGGGATTCAGCCCCAGCATTTT. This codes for CASSPYGTGIQPQHF.

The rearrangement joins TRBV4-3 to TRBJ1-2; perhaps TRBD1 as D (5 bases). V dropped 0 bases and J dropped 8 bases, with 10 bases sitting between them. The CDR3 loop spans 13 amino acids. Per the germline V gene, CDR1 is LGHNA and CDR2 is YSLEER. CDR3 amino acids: CASSQDGGDGYTF. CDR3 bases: TGCGCCAGCAGCCAAGATGGAGGGGACGGCTACACCTTC.

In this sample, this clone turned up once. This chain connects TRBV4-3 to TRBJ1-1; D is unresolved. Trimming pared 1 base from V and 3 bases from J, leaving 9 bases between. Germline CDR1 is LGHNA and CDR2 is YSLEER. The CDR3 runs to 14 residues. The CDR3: CASSQASSDTEAFF. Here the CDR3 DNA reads TGCGCCAGCAGCCAAGCTTCCAGCGACACTGAAGCTTTCTTT.

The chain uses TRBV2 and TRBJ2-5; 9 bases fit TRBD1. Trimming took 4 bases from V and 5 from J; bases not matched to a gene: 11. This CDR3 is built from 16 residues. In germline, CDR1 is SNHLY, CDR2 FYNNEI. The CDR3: CASSVRGTGLSETQYF. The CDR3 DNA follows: TGTGCCAGCAGTGTTCGGGGGACAGGGCTTAGCGAGACCCAGTACTTC.

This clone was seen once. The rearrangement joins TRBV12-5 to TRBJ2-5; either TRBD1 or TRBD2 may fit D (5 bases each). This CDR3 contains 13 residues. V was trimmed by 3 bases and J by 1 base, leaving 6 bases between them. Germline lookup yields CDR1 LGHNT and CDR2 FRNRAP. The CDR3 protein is CASGLGTQETQYF. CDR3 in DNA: TGTGCTAGTGGTTTAGGGACCCAAGAGACCCAGTACTTC.

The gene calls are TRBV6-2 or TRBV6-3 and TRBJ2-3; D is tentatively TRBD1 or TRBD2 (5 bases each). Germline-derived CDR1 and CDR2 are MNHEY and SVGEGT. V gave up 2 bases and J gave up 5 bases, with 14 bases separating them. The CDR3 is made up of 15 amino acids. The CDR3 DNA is TGTGCCAGCAGTTACGGGACGGGGATGGTAGATACGCAGTATTTT. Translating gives CASSYGTGMVDTQYF.

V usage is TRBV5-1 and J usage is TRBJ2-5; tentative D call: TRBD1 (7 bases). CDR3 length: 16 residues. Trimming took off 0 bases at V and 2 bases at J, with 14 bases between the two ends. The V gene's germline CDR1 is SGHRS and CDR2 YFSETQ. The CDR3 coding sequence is TGCGCCAGCAGCTTGGGACCGACAGGGACTCAAGAGACCCAGTACTTC. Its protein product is CASSLGPTGTQETQYF. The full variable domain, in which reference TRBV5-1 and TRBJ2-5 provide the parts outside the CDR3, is KAGVTQTPRYLIKTRGQQVTLSCSPISGHRSVSWYQQTPGQGLQFLFEYFSETQRNKGNFPGRFSGRQFSNSRSEMNVSTLELGDSALYLCASSLGPTGTQETQYFGPGTRLLVL.

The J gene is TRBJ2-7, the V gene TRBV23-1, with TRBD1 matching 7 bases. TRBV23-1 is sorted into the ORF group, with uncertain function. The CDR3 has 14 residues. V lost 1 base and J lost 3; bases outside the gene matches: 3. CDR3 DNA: TGCGCCAGCAGTCAATTGGACAGGCACTACGAGCAGTACTTC. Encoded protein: CASSQLDRHYEQYF.

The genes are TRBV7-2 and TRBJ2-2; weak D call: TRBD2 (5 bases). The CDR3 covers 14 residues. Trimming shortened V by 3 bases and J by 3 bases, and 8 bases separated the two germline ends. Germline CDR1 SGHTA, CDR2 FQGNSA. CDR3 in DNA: TGTGCCAGCAGCTTCGGACTGGACACCGGGGAGCTGTTTTTT. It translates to CASSFGLDTGELFF. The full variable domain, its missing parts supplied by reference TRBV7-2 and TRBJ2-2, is GAGVSQSPSNKVTEKGKDVELRCDPISGHTALYWYRQSLGQGLEFLIYFQGNSAPDKSGLPSDRFSAERTGGSVSTLTIQRTQQEDSAVYLCASSFGLDTGELFFGEGSRLTVL.

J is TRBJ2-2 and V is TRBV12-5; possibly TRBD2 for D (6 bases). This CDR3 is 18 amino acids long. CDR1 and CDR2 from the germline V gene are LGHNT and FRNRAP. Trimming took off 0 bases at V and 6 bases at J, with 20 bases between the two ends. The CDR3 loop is CASGLVIGTPITPGELFF. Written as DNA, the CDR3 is TGTGCTAGTGGTTTGGTCATCGGGACTCCGATAACCCCCGGGGAGCTGTTTTTT.

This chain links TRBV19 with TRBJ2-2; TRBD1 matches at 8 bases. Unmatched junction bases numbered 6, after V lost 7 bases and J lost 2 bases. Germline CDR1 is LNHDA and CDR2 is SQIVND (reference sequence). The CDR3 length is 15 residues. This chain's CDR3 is CASNPGQGNTGELFF. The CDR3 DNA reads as TGTGCCAGTAACCCCGGACAGGGAAACACCGGGGAGCTGTTTTTT.

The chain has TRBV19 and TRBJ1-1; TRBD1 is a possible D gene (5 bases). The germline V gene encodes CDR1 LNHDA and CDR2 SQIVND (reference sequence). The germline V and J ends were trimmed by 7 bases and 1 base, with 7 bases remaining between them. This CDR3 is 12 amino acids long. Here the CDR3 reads CASKQGNTEAFF. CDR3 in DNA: TGTGCCAGTAAGCAGGGGAACACTGAAGCTTTCTTT.

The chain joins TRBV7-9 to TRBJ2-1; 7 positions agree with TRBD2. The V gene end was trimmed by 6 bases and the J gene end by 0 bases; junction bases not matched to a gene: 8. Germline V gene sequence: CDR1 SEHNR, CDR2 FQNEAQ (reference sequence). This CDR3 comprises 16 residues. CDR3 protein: CASSGRRGSSYNEQFF. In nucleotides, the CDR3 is TGTGCCAGCAGTGGTCGACGCGGGAGCTCCTACAATGAGCAGTTCTTC.

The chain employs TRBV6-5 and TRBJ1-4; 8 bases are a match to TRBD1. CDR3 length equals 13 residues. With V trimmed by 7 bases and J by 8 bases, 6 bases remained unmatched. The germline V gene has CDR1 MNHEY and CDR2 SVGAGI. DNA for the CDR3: TGTGCCAGCAATACAGGGGGAGGCGAAAAACTGTTTTTT. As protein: CASNTGGGEKLFF.